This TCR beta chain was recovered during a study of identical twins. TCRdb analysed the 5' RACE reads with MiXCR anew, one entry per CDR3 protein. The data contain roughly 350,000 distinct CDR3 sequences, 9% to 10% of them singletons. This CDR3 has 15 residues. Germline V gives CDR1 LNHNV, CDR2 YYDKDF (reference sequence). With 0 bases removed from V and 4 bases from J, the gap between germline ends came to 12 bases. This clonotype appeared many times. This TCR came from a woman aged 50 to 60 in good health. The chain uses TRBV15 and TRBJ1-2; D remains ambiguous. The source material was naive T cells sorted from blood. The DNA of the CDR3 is TGTGCCACCAGCAGAGACGGCGGCAGCTCCTATGGCTACACCTTC. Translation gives CATSRDGGSSYGYTF. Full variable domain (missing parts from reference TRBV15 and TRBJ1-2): DAMVIQNPRYQVTQFGKPVTLSCSQTLNHNVMYWYQQKSSQAPKLLFHYYDKDFNNEADTPDNFQSRRPNTSFCFLDIRSPGLGDTAMYLCATSRDGGSSYGYTFGSGTRLTVV.